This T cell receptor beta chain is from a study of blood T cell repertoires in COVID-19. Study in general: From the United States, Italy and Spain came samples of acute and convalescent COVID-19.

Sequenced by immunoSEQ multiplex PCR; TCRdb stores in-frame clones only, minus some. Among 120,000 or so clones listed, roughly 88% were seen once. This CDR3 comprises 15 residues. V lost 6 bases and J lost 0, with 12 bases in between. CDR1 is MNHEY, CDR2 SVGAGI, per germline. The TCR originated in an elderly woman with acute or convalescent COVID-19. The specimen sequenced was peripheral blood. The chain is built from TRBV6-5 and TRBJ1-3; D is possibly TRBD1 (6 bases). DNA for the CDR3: TGTGCCAGCAGACCACAGGGTATCTCTGGAAACACCATATATTTT. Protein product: CASRPQGISGNTIYF.